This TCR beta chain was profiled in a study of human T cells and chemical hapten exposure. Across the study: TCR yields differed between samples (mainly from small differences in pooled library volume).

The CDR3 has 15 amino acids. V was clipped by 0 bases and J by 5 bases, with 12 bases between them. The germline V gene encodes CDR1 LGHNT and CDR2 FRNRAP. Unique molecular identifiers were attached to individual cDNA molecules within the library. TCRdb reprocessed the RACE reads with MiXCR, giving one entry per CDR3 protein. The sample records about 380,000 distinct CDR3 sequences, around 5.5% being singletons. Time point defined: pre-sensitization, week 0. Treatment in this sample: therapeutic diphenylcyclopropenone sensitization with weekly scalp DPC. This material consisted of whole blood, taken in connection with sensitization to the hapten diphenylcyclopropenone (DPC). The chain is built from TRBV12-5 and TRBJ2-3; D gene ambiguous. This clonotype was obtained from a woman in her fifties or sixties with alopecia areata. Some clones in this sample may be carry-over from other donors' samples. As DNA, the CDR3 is TGTGCTAGTGGTTTGGTGTTGGGATTGGGAGATACGCAGTATTTT. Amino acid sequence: CASGLVLGLGDTQYF.